These T cell receptor beta chains were read from a single sample in a study of blood T cell repertoires in COVID-19. TCRdb's copy holds only in-frame clones and misses some; the assay was immunoSEQ multiplex PCR. The table shows 410,000 or so clones, with 75% to 90% occurring only once. The sequencing sample was made of peripheral blood. These receptors came from a woman between 35 and 50 years old with COVID-19, enrolled during active disease. CDR3s include the opening cysteine and the closing phenylalanine or tryptophan. Fields, in order: CDR3 DNA, CDR3 protein, J gene, clone size, D gene, V gene. The D gene is left open where the match is weak. Clone sizes are given selectively: once, few, many, or a class where the clone is expanded.

CDR3nt: TGTGCCAGCAGCCCCAACGCTGGGGCGACCTATGGCTACACCTTC; CDR3aa: CASSPNAGATYGYTF; j_gene: TRBJ1-2; abundance: .; d_gene: .; v_gene: TRBV28
CDR3nt: TGTGCCAGTAGTATCGATGGGGCTGGCTACACCTTC; CDR3aa: CASSIDGAGYTF; j_gene: TRBJ1-2; abundance: .; d_gene: .; v_gene: TRBV19
CDR3nt: TGTGCCAGCAGCGACAGTGGAAACACCATATATTTT; CDR3aa: CASSDSGNTIYF; j_gene: TRBJ1-3; abundance: once; d_gene: .; v_gene: TRBV12-3/TRBV12-4
CDR3nt: TGTGCCAGCAGCTTAACGTCGAGGGGGCGAAGCAATGAGCAGTTCTTC; CDR3aa: CASSLTSRGRSNEQFF; j_gene: TRBJ2-1; abundance: .; d_gene: TRBD1; v_gene: TRBV7-3
CDR3nt: TGCAGCTCTCGAGGGGCGGGAACCACAGATACGCAGTATTTT; CDR3aa: CSSRGAGTTDTQYF; j_gene: TRBJ2-3; abundance: .; d_gene: .; v_gene: TRBV29-1
CDR3nt: TGTGCCAGCGGCTCCCCAGGTTTGGAGCAGTACTTC; CDR3aa: CASGSPGLEQYF; j_gene: TRBJ2-7; abundance: .; d_gene: .; v_gene: TRBV9
CDR3nt: TGCGCCAGCAGCATAGGGGAGAACACTGAAGCTTTCTTT; CDR3aa: CASSIGENTEAFF; j_gene: TRBJ1-1; abundance: .; d_gene: .; v_gene: TRBV5-1
CDR3nt: TGTGCCAGCAGCCAACCGGACAGGGGTACCTACGAGCAGTACTTC; CDR3aa: CASSQPDRGTYEQYF; j_gene: TRBJ2-7; abundance: .; d_gene: TRBD1; v_gene: TRBV5-5
CDR3nt: TGTGCCAGCTCACCTCAGAGACAGGGGGCCGGTCAGCCCCAGCATTTT; CDR3aa: CASSPQRQGAGQPQHF; j_gene: TRBJ1-5; abundance: .; d_gene: TRBD1; v_gene: TRBV18
CDR3nt: TGTGCCAGCAGTTTACCCTTGGACAGGCCGGCAGCTTTCTTT; CDR3aa: CASSLPLDRPAAFF; j_gene: TRBJ1-1; abundance: .; d_gene: TRBD1; v_gene: TRBV28
CDR3nt: TGTGCCACCAGCCCCGGGGCCGGGGAGCTGTTTTTT; CDR3aa: CATSPGAGELFF; j_gene: TRBJ2-2; abundance: .; d_gene: .; v_gene: TRBV15
CDR3nt: TGTGCCAGCAGGGGTGCAGGGCTGGGTGGCTACACCTTC; CDR3aa: CASRGAGLGGYTF; j_gene: TRBJ1-2; abundance: .; d_gene: .; v_gene: TRBV6-4
CDR3nt: TGTGCCTGGAGTACCTCACTAGCGAGAACAGATACGCAGTATTTT; CDR3aa: CAWSTSLARTDTQYF; j_gene: TRBJ2-3; abundance: .; d_gene: TRBD2; v_gene: TRBV30
CDR3nt: TGTGCCAGCGGGACTAGCGGAAACTACAATGAGCAGTTCTTC; CDR3aa: CASGTSGNYNEQFF; j_gene: TRBJ2-1; abundance: .; d_gene: TRBD2; v_gene: TRBV9
CDR3nt: TGTGCCAGCAGCTCTGAACAGGGGGTGACGCAGCCCCAGCATTTT; CDR3aa: CASSSEQGVTQPQHF; j_gene: TRBJ1-5; abundance: .; d_gene: TRBD1; v_gene: TRBV7-8